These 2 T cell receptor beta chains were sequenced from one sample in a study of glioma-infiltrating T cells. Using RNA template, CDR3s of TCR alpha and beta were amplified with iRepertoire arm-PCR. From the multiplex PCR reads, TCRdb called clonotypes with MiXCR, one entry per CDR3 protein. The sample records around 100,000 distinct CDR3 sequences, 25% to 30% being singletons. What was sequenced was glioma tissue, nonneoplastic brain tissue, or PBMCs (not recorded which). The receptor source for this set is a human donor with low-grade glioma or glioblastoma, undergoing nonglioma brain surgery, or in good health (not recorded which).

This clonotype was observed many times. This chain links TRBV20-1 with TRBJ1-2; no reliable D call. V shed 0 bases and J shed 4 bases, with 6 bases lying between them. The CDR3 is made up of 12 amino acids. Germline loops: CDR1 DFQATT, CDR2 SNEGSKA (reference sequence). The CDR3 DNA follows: TGCAGTGCTAGAGAGGCAGCCTATGGCTACACCTTC. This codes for CSAREAAYGYTF.

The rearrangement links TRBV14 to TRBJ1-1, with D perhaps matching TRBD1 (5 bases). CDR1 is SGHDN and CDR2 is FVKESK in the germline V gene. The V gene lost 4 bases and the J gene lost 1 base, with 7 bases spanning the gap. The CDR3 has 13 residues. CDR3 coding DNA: TGTGCCAGCAGCCGGGGGTGGAACACTGAAGCTTTCTTT. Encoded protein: CASSRGWNTEAFF.